This entry describes one T cell receptor beta chain. Its antigen specificity is not known. Base-call qualities are not available, and no considerably larger clone is one nucleotide away. This entry belongs to a study of T cell responses to AZD1222 COVID-19 vaccine (dated by TCRdb to about 2021). The study in broad terms: AZD1222 recipients given second doses at about 4 weeks or at about 12 weeks were pooled, since spike-specific TCR depth and breadth were not found to differ between the two schedules. A total of 240 or so trial participants underwent TCR sequencing, of whom 200 to 220 had received two doses of AZD1222 and 26 had received two doses of the MenACWY control vaccine. Trial participants were enrolled by age into subgroups of 18-55, 56-69 and 70-plus years, and around 150, 29 and 61 TCR-sequenced participants, respectively, were included in these subgroups.

The CDR3 regions of human TCRbeta chains were subjected to immunosequencing. The study's processing was this. TCRs in the repertoires were matched against a reference library of SARS-CoV-2-specific TCRs that had been generated with the MIRA antigen-specificity platform. Breadth was defined as the fraction of unique TCRs that were SARS-CoV-2-associated. Depth was defined as the fraction of total T cells that were SARS-CoV-2-associated. Using the MIRA data, every spike-specific TCR was mapped to the spike region that the TCR reacted to and assigned to either a CD4 or a CD8 class. Log10-transformed breadth and depth values were compared by one-way ANOVA with Sidak's multiple comparisons tests. TCRdb provides this immuneACCESS table in a form limited to in-frame rearrangements. Some clones are lacking; in checked studies, under half of them reflect an unresolved V gene, and why the rest are absent is not known. That table is the source of V, J and clone size, and D and trimming were worked out from the DNA. Counted in this sample were more than 85,000 clones; 88% of them appeared once. The ten largest make up 1.6% of the sample.

This specimen's time point label, interpreted: baseline before first vaccination. The vaccinee samples were drawn from two UK trials, COV001 and COV002, one of which was a single-blind randomized controlled phase 2/3 trial testing AZD1222 (ChAdOx1 nCoV-19) in healthy adults. For TCRbeta chain sequencing, PBMC samples from trial participants were taken at day 0 and at day 28 after the second dose. The investigation overall reported the following: The 56-69-year group was small, and its depth increase did not reach significance, likely because of low power. CD4 TCRs associated with the vaccine covered the entire spike protein, and the dominant responses were in regions 160-218 and 743-854. A significant rise in spike-specific TCR breadth and depth was observed after two AZD1222 doses relative to day 0 and relative to MenACWY recipients. Conclusions about previously exposed vaccinees are limited, since just five to seven AZD1222 recipients were seropositive for SARS-CoV-2 at baseline. Participants were mostly white British and included more females than males, and it was suggested by the authors that clonal diversity may have been underestimated. Epitopes outside the regions mutated in the B.1.351 and B.1.1.7 variants were reportedly recognized by nearly half of the unique spike-specific TCRs. No day 14 peak-response samples were available, so repertoires were characterized only after the peak T cell response.

Sequences were derived from peripheral blood, sampled on day 0 of AZD1222 vaccination. The receptor comes from an adult in good health.

The CDR3 corresponds to CASTPGEAMNTEAFF. The bases are TGTGCCAGCACCCCCGGGGAGGCCATGAACACTGAAGCTTTCTTT. The rearrangement combines TRBV6-5 with TRBJ1-1; no D segment can be confidently identified. The CDR3 holds 15 amino acids from the cysteine to the phenylalanine. The retained sequence is limited to the CDR3, 45 bases, with the frame set at the first base. At the junction V is shortened by 7 bases and J by 0 bases, with 15 bases in between. CDR1 and CDR2 are drawn from the germline V gene: MNHEY, SVGAGI.